These 9 T cell receptor beta chains were sequenced from one sample in a study of cytomegalovirus exposure and HLA in healthy donors (dated by TCRdb to the late 2010s). Library preparation was by the immunoSEQ multiplex PCR assay. The multiplex PCR relied on a mix of 60 forward primers for TCR Vbeta segments and 13 reverse primers for TCR Jbeta segments. TCRdb obtained this table from immuneACCESS and retained in-frame rearrangements with V and J assigned. These tables miss some clones; where compared with another copy, unresolved V genes account for less than half of the shortfall, and the remainder is unexplained. For this sample the table gives approximately 120,000 clones, of which approximately 78% were detected only once. The top ten clones comprise 6.3% of the sample. The specimen was PBMCs. The origin of the receptors is a woman aged 40-49 years in good health and CMV-seronegative.

This chain links TRBV27 with TRBJ2-7; 8 bases are shared with TRBD1. The CDR3 consists of 14 residues. From germline, CDR1 is MNHEY and CDR2 SMNVEV (reference sequence). V was pared by 5 bases and J by 6 bases, with 9 bases of the junction left unmatched. The CDR3 DNA reads as TGTGCCAGCAGTAGGAGACAGGGGCTTGGCGAGCAGTACTTC. Its translation is CASSRRQGLGEQYF.

The chain uses TRBV6-6 and TRBJ2-3; 8 bases fit TRBD2. Trimming at V came to 6 bases and at J to 7 bases, leaving 9 bases not matched to a gene. CDR3 length equals 14 residues. CDR1 and CDR2 (germline): MNHNY, SVGAGI (reference sequence). This chain's CDR3 is CASSPRGGRNTQYF. DNA of the CDR3: TGTGCCAGCAGCCCACGGGGGGGGCGAAATACGCAGTATTTT.

The CDR3 protein is CASSLSSANPYEQYF. CDR3 nucleotide sequence: TGTGCCAGCAGCTTATCCAGCGCGAACCCTTACGAGCAGTACTTC. This chain uses TRBV7-2 with TRBJ2-7; D unclear. Deletions cut 2 bases from V and 4 bases from J, with 15 bases between. CDR3 length: 15 amino acids. Germline values: CDR1 SGHTA, CDR2 FQGNSA. Drawing the rest from reference TRBV7-2 and TRBJ2-7, the complete variable domain is GAGVSQSPSNKVTEKGKDVELRCDPISGHTALYWYRQSLGQGLEFLIYFQGNSAPDKSGLPSDRFSAERTGGSVSTLTIQRTQQEDSAVYLCASSLSSANPYEQYFGPGTRLTVT.

This clone is medium-sized by share. The chain carries TRBV10-3 and TRBJ2-2; D is unresolved. The CDR3 has 13 residues. Germline CDR1 ENHRY, CDR2 SYGVKD. V was pared by 4 bases and J by 0 bases, with 3 bases between. The CDR3 protein is CAISGANTGELFF. The DNA of the CDR3 is TGTGCCATCAGTGGAGCGAACACCGGGGAGCTGTTTTTT.

The V and J genes are TRBV15 and TRBJ1-1; TRBD1 aligns across 9 bases. Trimming took 5 bases from V and 6 from J; bases not matched to a gene: 7. Germline CDR1 reads LNHNV; CDR2 reads YYDKDF (reference sequence). The CDR3 loop spans 14 amino acids. The CDR3: CATSGGTGSAEAFF. CDR3 bases: TGTGCCACCAGCGGCGGGACAGGGTCGGCTGAAGCTTTCTTT.

This chain connects TRBV28 to TRBJ2-7; D may be TRBD1 (6 bases). Trimming took 4 bases from V and 2 from J, leaving 18 bases between them. Germline CDR1 reads MDHEN; CDR2 reads SYDVKM. The CDR3 length is 16 residues. The CDR3 sequence: CASSSPNRDLTYEQYF. The CDR3 DNA sequence: TGTGCCAGCAGTTCACCGAACAGGGACCTCACCTACGAGCAGTACTTC.

The V gene is TRBV9, the J gene TRBJ2-7; 8 bases agree with TRBD2. CDR1 and CDR2 (germline): SGDLS, YYNGEE. The ends lost 2 bases at V and 3 bases at J; junction bases unmatched: 7. The CDR3 runs 15 residues. The CDR3 bases are TGTGCCAGCAGCGTCGGGCCCCTAGCGGGCTACGAGCAGTACTTC. It translates to CASSVGPLAGYEQYF.

This rearrangement joins TRBV28 to TRBJ2-3; TRBD2 agrees at 9 bases. The CDR3 consists of 16 residues. Unmatched junction bases numbered 4, after V lost 2 bases and J lost 1 base. CDR1 is MDHEN and CDR2 is SYDVKM in the germline V gene. Written as DNA, the CDR3 is TGTGCCAGCAGTTTAGGTAGCGGGAGCCGCACAGATACGCAGTATTTT. Encoded protein: CASSLGSGSRTDTQYF.

This clone was observed once. This same CDR3 is encoded by further DNA sequences in the sample. The rearrangement uses TRBV13 and TRBJ2-2, with 9 bases aligning to TRBD2. The CDR3 consists of 14 residues. Losses at the gene ends were 4 bases for V and 5 bases for J; bases not matched to a gene: 2. The germline V gene has CDR1 PRHDT and CDR2 FYEKMQ (reference sequence). CDR3 sequence: CASSSTSGTGELFF. CDR3 in DNA: TGTGCCAGCAGCTCCACTAGCGGGACCGGGGAGCTGTTTTTT.